This T cell receptor (beta chain) was found in a study of blood T cell repertoires in COVID-19. Study summary: Nucleic acid was either cDNA or gDNA, and it came from T cells, B-cell-depleted T cells, or PBMCs.

Methods used by the authors: Reference gene primer amplification gave nucleated cell count estimates. Repertoires were generated with immunoSEQ multiplex PCR, while TCRdb's copy carries only in-frame clones and drops some. V and J calls plus clone size are reproduced from that table; the DNA served to infer D and trimming. Among roughly 120,000 clones listed, 80% to 90% were seen once. Germline V gives CDR1 MDHEN, CDR2 SYDVKM. V shed 6 bases, J shed 0 bases, and the junction held 8 bases outside the gene matches. The CDR3 covers 15 residues. The sequence derives from a man aged 65-85 years who had recovered from COVID-19. Material for sequencing was peripheral blood. The rearrangement joins TRBV28 to TRBJ2-7; the match to TRBD1 covers 7 bases. CDR3 region: CASSRTGEASYEQYF. The CDR3 DNA follows: TGTGCCAGCAGCCGAACAGGGGAAGCCTCCTACGAGCAGTACTTC.